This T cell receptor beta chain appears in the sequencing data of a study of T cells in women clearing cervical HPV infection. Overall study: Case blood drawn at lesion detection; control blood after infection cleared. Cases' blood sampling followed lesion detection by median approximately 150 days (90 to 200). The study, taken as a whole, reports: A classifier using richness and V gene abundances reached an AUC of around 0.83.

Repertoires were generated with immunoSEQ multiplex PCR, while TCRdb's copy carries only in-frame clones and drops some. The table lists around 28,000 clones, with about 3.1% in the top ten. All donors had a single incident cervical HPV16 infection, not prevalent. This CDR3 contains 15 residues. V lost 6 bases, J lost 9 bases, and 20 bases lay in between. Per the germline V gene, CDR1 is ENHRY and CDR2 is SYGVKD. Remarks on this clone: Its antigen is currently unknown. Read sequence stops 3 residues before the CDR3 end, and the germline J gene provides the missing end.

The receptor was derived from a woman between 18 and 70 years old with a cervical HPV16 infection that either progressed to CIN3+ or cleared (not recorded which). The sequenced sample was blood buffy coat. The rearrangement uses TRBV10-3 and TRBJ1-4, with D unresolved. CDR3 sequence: CAIRSMGSGNKKLFF. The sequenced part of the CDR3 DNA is TGTGCCATCAGGTCGATGGGTTCGGGGAATAAAAAA.